The 19 T cell receptor beta chains in this list originate from one sample, sequenced in a study of blood T cells in healthy people across ages. Primed by a sample-barcoded 5' primer and a J-beta primer mix, a second PCR proceeded for about 7 to 12 cycles. TCRdb reprocessed the 5' RACE reads via MiXCR and lists one record per CDR3 protein. This table has approximately 360,000 distinct CDR3 sequences, 50% to 60% appearing once. The sample taken for sequencing was blood. All receptors come from a man between 60 and 75 years old in good health.

The V call is TRBV7-2, the J call TRBJ1-2, with D perhaps TRBD1 (6 bases). There are 15 residues in the CDR3. V gave up 1 base and J gave up 6 bases, with 15 bases separating them. Germline CDR1 is SGHTA and CDR2 is FQGNSA. The CDR3 region is CASSLDTGRGDGYTF. The CDR3 DNA reads TGTGCCAGCAGCTTAGACACAGGGAGGGGGGATGGCTACACCTTC.

The J gene is TRBJ2-5, the V gene TRBV3-1; D is unclear. The CDR3 runs 14 residues. Germline V gene data show CDR1 as LGHDT and CDR2 as YNNKEL (reference sequence). The ends were cut back, 4 bases at V and 0 bases at J, with 9 bases in the middle. The CDR3: CASSRLMYQETQYF. The CDR3 region has the DNA TGTGCCAGCAGCCGACTTATGTACCAAGAGACCCAGTACTTC.

The chain carries TRBV4-2 and TRBJ2-5, with D possibly TRBD2 on 6 matching bases. V dropped 4 bases and J dropped 11 bases, with 17 bases sitting between them. Germline CDR1 and CDR2: LGHNA and YNFKEQ. The CDR3 is 13 amino acids. CDR3 amino acids: CASSRGEDEQQYF. CDR3 sequence (DNA): TGTGCCAGCAGCCGGGGGGAGGATGAGCAGCAGTACTTC.

J is TRBJ2-3 and V is TRBV2; 8 bases align to TRBD2. Germline CDR1 is SNHLY and CDR2 is FYNNEI. Losses at the gene ends were 3 bases for V and 5 bases for J; bases not matched to a gene: 10. CDR3 size: 16 residues. The CDR3 nucleotides read TGTGCCAGCAGTGACGGTTTGAGGCTAGCGGGAGATACGCAGTATTTT. Its protein product is CASSDGLRLAGDTQYF.

This clonotype was seen a few times. The rearrangement links TRBV25-1 to TRBJ2-5; no clear D. The CDR3 spans 14 residues. The V and J ends lost 3 bases and 4 bases respectively, with 12 bases between them. Germline CDR1 reads MGHDK; CDR2 reads SYGVNS. The CDR3 is CASSDRVILETQYF. DNA for the CDR3: TGTGCCAGCAGTGATCGGGTCATTTTAGAGACCCAGTACTTC.

The CDR3 region is CASSQRDRAGGYTF. CDR3 sequence (DNA): TGTGCCAGCAGTCAACGGGACAGGGCGGGTGGCTACACCTTC. The chain is built from TRBV6-5 and TRBJ1-2, with 9 nucleotides matching TRBD1. CDR1 and CDR2 (germline): MNHEY, SVGAGI. The ends lost 5 bases at V and 7 bases at J; junction bases unmatched: 8. This CDR3 has 14 residues.

The CDR3 reads CASSLTGTGEETQYF. The CDR3 region has the DNA TGTGCCAGCAGCTTAACCGGGACAGGGGAAGAGACCCAGTACTTC. The chain links TRBV11-1 to TRBJ2-5; 10 bases are shared with TRBD1. Germline CDR1 reads SGHAT; CDR2 reads FQDESV (reference sequence). After removal of 2 bases from V and 3 bases from J, the junction contained 3 bases not matched to a gene. The CDR3 consists of 15 residues.

This clonotype was seen at least ten times. The V gene is TRBV11-2, the J gene TRBJ2-1, with D maybe TRBD1 (6 bases). The ends were cut back, 1 base at V and 6 bases at J, with 16 bases in the middle. The CDR3 length is 16 residues. CDR1 SGHAT and CDR2 FQNNGV come from the germline V gene. The CDR3 reads CASSLAYRVRGNEQFF. CDR3 nucleotides: TGTGCCAGCAGCTTAGCTTACAGGGTTAGAGGCAATGAGCAGTTCTTC.

The chain carries TRBV6-5 and TRBJ2-2; tentative D call: TRBD2 (5 bases). Germline V gene sequence: CDR1 MNHEY, CDR2 SVGAGI. The CDR3 covers 16 residues. V shed 0 bases and J shed 5 bases, with 13 bases lying between them. The CDR3, as DNA: TGTGCCAGCAGTTACTCGAGGACTGGAAGGACCGGGGAGCTGTTTTTT. It codes for CASSYSRTGRTGELFF.

This clonotype showed up just a few times. The rearrangement joins TRBV20-1 to TRBJ2-7; weak D call: TRBD1 (7 bases). The CDR3 sequence is 15 residues long. Trimming took 0 bases from V and 4 from J, leaving 16 bases between them. Germline V gene lookup returns CDR1 DFQATT and CDR2 SNEGSKA (reference sequence). The CDR3, as DNA: TGCAGTGCTAGAGACGCCGGAGGGGGCGGGTACGAGCAGTACTTC. Translated: CSARDAGGGGYEQYF.

The rearrangement links TRBV7-2 to TRBJ2-1, with TRBD2 matching over 7 bases. CDR3 length equals 16 residues. Trimming removed 2 bases from V and 9 bases from J; junction bases left unmatched: 13. Germline loops: CDR1 SGHTA, CDR2 FQGNSA. The CDR3 coding sequence is TGTGCCAGCAGCTTATACGGCCGGGGACTAAGTGGTGAGCAGTTCTTC. Protein: CASSLYGRGLSGEQFF.

This chain connects TRBV20-1 to TRBJ2-5; TRBD2 aligns across 8 bases. V lost 4 bases and J lost 5; bases outside the gene matches: 6. Germline-derived CDR1 and CDR2 are DFQATT and SNEGSKA (reference sequence). The CDR3 runs to 13 residues. This chain's CDR3 is CSAILAGGETQYF. The CDR3 DNA reads TGCAGTGCTATTCTAGCGGGCGGGGAGACCCAGTACTTC.

This clonotype has just a few counts. This rearrangement joins TRBV12-3 or TRBV12-4 to TRBJ2-3; 9 nucleotides align to TRBD2. J gave up 5 bases and V 2 bases, and 2 bases lay outside the gene matches. There are 14 residues in the CDR3. CDR3 sequence: CASSLLAGIDTQYF. CDR3 bases: TGTGCCAGCAGTTTACTAGCGGGGATAGATACGCAGTATTTT.

This chain joins TRBV29-1 and TRBJ2-5, with 9 bases matching TRBD2. The J segment lost 5 bases and the V segment lost 8 bases, leaving 12 bases of the junction unmatched. The CDR3 is 14 residues long. The germline V gene encodes CDR1 SQVTM and CDR2 ANQGSEA. CDR3 DNA: TGCAGCCCGTTGGTAGCGGGGGTACTGGAGACCCAGTACTTC. Amino acids: CSPLVAGVLETQYF.

The chain uses TRBV21-1 and TRBJ1-2; TRBD1 is taken as the D call from the table, unchecked against the DNA. TRBV21-1 is a pseudogene segment. The length of the CDR3 is 16 residues. CDR3 nucleotides: TGTGCCAGCAGCAAAGAGGACAGGAACCCTAACTATGGCTACACCTTC. As protein: CASSKEDRNPNYGYTF.

This clonotype was observed at least ten times. The V and J genes are TRBV29-1 and TRBJ2-7; D may match TRBD1 or TRBD2 (5 bases each). This CDR3 has 13 residues. The germline V gene has CDR1 SQVTM and CDR2 ANQGSEA. The CDR3 coding sequence is TGCAGTGCAACGGACGGGACGTCCTACGAGCAGTACTTC. This encodes CSATDGTSYEQYF.

V gene TRBV30 combines with J gene TRBJ2-4, with D possibly being TRBD2 (6 bases). The J call may be faulty, since TRBJ2-7 better matches the DNA end. The CDR3 extends over 12 amino acids. Germline loops: CDR1 GTSNPN, CDR2 SVGIG (reference sequence). The CDR3 region is CAWREGVYEQYF. CDR3 bases: TGTGCCTGGAGGGAGGGTGTCTACGAGCAGTACTTC.

The V call is TRBV20-1, the J call TRBJ2-2; D is possibly TRBD2 (5 bases). Germline lookup yields CDR1 DFQATT and CDR2 SNEGSKA (reference sequence). V lost 6 bases to trimming and J lost 4 bases, with 12 bases between them. This CDR3 is 13 amino acids long. CDR3 DNA sequence: TGCAGTGCCTCGTTCAGCGGCACCGGGGAGCTGTTTTTT. Translated, it gives CSASFSGTGELFF.

This rearrangement joins TRBV12-3 or TRBV12-4 to TRBJ2-3; 10 bases agree with TRBD2. The CDR3 consists of 17 residues. Trimming at V came to 4 bases and at J to 3 bases, leaving 10 bases not matched to a gene. CDR3: CASSSRSGTSVTDTQYF. The CDR3 nucleotides are TGTGCCAGCAGTTCTCGCTCCGGGACTAGCGTGACAGATACGCAGTATTTT.